Below, 18 T cell receptor beta chains from the same sample are listed, as sequenced in a study of human T cells and chemical hapten exposure. The time point denotes: patch test 1, 2 weeks after DPC sensitization. The sample's treatment: therapeutic diphenylcyclopropenone sensitization with weekly scalp DPC. TCRdb independently ran MiXCR on the RACE reads; one entry per CDR3 protein. The sample contains around 120,000 distinct CDR3 sequences, approximately 11% of which appear only once. Sequenced here: whole blood, sampled in connection with sensitization to the hapten diphenylcyclopropenone (DPC). These TCRs come from a woman aged 40 to 50 with alopecia areata. Some clones in this sample may be carry-over from other donors' samples.

This clonotype was detected ten times or more. The chain uses TRBV27 and TRBJ2-1; 10 bases are shared with TRBD2. CDR1 and CDR2 from the germline V gene are MNHEY and SMNVEV (reference sequence). This CDR3 contains 16 residues. Losses at the gene ends were 6 bases for V and 3 bases for J; bases not matched to a gene: 8. DNA of the CDR3: TGTGCCAGCAGGGCGGCAGCGGGGGGGTTCTACAATGAGCAGTTCTTC. It specifies CASRAAAGGFYNEQFF.

This clonotype occurred a few times. The J gene is TRBJ2-1, the V gene TRBV20-1, with 8 positions matching TRBD2. V was pared by 5 bases and J by 0 bases, with 6 bases of the junction left unmatched. The length of the CDR3 is 15 residues. CDR1 and CDR2 from the germline V gene are DFQATT and SNEGSKA (reference sequence). CDR3 in DNA: TGCAGTGCTTCAATAGCGGGGAGCTCCTACAATGAGCAGTTCTTC. Translating it yields CSASIAGSSYNEQFF.

This clonotype was seen ten or more times. The rearrangement uses TRBV18 and TRBJ2-1; 12 bases agree with TRBD1. The V segment lost 3 bases and the J segment 8 bases; nucleotides outside the gene matches: 2. Looked up from germline, CDR1 is KGHSH and CDR2 is LQKENI. The CDR3 consists of 14 residues. The CDR3 sequence: CASSPGTGGHEQFF. The CDR3 DNA reads TGTGCCAGCTCACCCGGGACAGGGGGCCATGAGCAGTTCTTC. Using reference TRBV18 and TRBJ2-1 for the parts outside the CDR3, the full variable domain is NAGVMQNPRHLVRRRGQEARLRCSPMKGHSHVYWYRQLPEEGLKFMVYLQKENIIDESGMPKERFSAEFPKEGPSILRIQQVVRGDSAAYFCASSPGTGGHEQFFGPGTRLTVL.

The V and J genes are TRBV6-2 or TRBV6-3 and TRBJ1-1, with unresolved D. The CDR3 consists of 13 residues. Looked up from germline, CDR1 is MNHEY and CDR2 is SVGEGT. Trimming stripped 0 bases from V and 5 bases from J, with 7 bases between. DNA of the CDR3: TGTGCCAGCAGTTACTCGTTCGCGACTGAAGCTTTCTTT. This translates into CASSYSFATEAFF.

The sample holds many counts of this clonotype. The chain joins TRBV7-2 to TRBJ1-2; D perhaps matches TRBD1 (6 bases). CDR3 length: 16 residues. Germline V gene lookup returns CDR1 SGHTA and CDR2 FQGNSA. V dropped 5 bases and J dropped 8 bases, with 24 bases sitting between them. The CDR3 bases are TGTGCCAGCAGCCCCATGGCGGCAGGGGCGGGCGGCGGCTACACCTTC. It specifies CASSPMAAGAGGGYTF. Full variable domain (missing parts from reference TRBV7-2 and TRBJ1-2): GAGVSQSPSNKVTEKGKDVELRCDPISGHTALYWYRQSLGQGLEFLIYFQGNSAPDKSGLPSDRFSAERTGGSVSTLTIQRTQQEDSAVYLCASSPMAAGAGGGYTFGSGTRLTVV.

The chain links TRBV29-1 to TRBJ2-7; D not resolved. Trimming left V 8 bases short and J 0 bases short, with 11 bases between. CDR3 size: 12 residues. The germline V gene encodes CDR1 SQVTM and CDR2 ANQGSEA. The CDR3: CSSGMSSYEQYF. The CDR3 DNA reads TGCAGCTCGGGCATGAGCTCCTACGAGCAGTACTTC.

Many counts were recorded for this clonotype. V is TRBV20-1 and J is TRBJ2-7; TRBD1 might be the D (6 bases). The CDR3 covers 12 residues. Germline V CDR1 and CDR2: DFQATT, SNEGSKA (reference sequence). V shed 3 bases and J shed 3 bases, with 9 bases lying between them. The CDR3 DNA reads as TGCAGTGCTAGTGAAGGGGGCTACGAGCAGTACTTC. Its protein is CSASEGGYEQYF.

The chain couples TRBV28 to TRBJ2-7; D possibly matches TRBD1 or TRBD2 (5 bases each). The CDR3 contains 13 residues. The ends were cut back, 10 bases at V and 2 bases at J, with 15 bases in the middle. The germline gives CDR1 MDHEN, CDR2 SYDVKM. CDR3 sequence: CATRGTGTYEQYF. Written as DNA, the CDR3 is TGTGCCACCAGAGGGACGGGGACCTACGAGCAGTACTTC.

The chain links TRBV7-2 to TRBJ2-3; TRBD1 is a possible D gene (6 bases). The CDR3 contains 14 residues. From germline, CDR1 is SGHTA and CDR2 FQGNSA. V was trimmed by 5 bases and J by 5 bases, leaving 14 bases between them. CDR3 bases: TGTGCCAGCAGCCTCCAGACAGGATTAGATACGCAGTATTTT. This translates into CASSLQTGLDTQYF.

V is TRBV18 and J is TRBJ1-5; D not resolved. V was pared by 5 bases and J by 9 bases, with 14 bases between. Germline-derived CDR1 and CDR2 are KGHSH and LQKENI. The CDR3 is made up of 13 amino acids. The CDR3 loop reads CASSRNSARPQHF. CDR3 nucleotide sequence: TGTGCCAGCTCAAGAAATTCGGCCCGGCCCCAGCATTTT.

There are many counts of this clonotype. The genes are TRBV9 and TRBJ2-3; D is unresolved. CDR3 length: 13 amino acids. In germline, CDR1 is SGDLS, CDR2 YYNGEE. Trimming stripped 3 bases from V and 5 bases from J, with 10 bases between. CDR3 sequence (DNA): TGTGCCAGCAGCGCGCAACCGGGAGATACGCAGTATTTT. It codes for CASSAQPGDTQYF.

This clonotype showed up just a few times. The V call is TRBV10-3, the J call TRBJ2-7; D is unclear. Trimming cost V 3 bases and J 1 base, with 4 bases left between them. Germline V gene data show CDR1 as ENHRY and CDR2 as SYGVKD. CDR3 size: 12 residues. The CDR3 nucleotides read TGTGCCATCAGTGATAGTTCCTACGAGCAGTACTTC. Translation: CAISDSSYEQYF.

This clonotype was observed a few times. The rearrangement links TRBV7-2 to TRBJ2-7; TRBD2 matches 11 bases. This CDR3 contains 13 residues. Looked up from germline, CDR1 is SGHTA and CDR2 is FQGNSA. V shed 5 bases and J 4 bases; nucleotides not matched to a gene: 1. The chain's CDR3 is CASSRTSGYEQYF. The CDR3 DNA sequence: TGTGCCAGCAGCCGGACTAGCGGGTACGAGCAGTACTTC.

The genes are TRBV6-6 and TRBJ1-5; TRBD1 might be the D (5 bases). Trimming removed 0 bases at V and 7 bases at J, with 10 bases between. Germline V gene lookup returns CDR1 MNHNY and CDR2 SVGAGI (reference sequence). The CDR3 is 14 amino acids. The CDR3 sequence is CASSYSTRGQPQHF. CDR3 in DNA: TGTGCCAGCAGTTACTCCACCCGGGGGCAGCCCCAGCATTTT.

Many counts were recorded for this clonotype. One end of the junction fails to match germline, which may point to a read error. The CDR3, as DNA: TGTGCCAGCAGCCTAGCCGGGACTAGCGGGAGCCGAGAGACCCAGTACTTC. Translated: CASSLAGTSGSRETQYF. This chain links TRBV7-2 with TRBJ2-5; 14 nucleotides agree with TRBD2. The CDR3 totals 17 residues. CDR1 is SGHTA and CDR2 is FQGNSA in the germline V gene.

The chain has TRBV18 and TRBJ2-7; 7 bases fit TRBD1. The CDR3 extends over 16 amino acids. Unmatched junction bases numbered 9, after V lost 3 bases and J lost 1 base. Germline-derived CDR1 and CDR2 are KGHSH and LQKENI. CDR3 in amino acids: CASSPTGQPYSYEQYF. CDR3 in DNA: TGTGCCAGCTCACCCACGGGACAGCCCTATTCCTACGAGCAGTACTTC.

This chain connects TRBV18 to TRBJ2-7, with 7 nucleotides matching TRBD2. Germline V lookup: CDR1 KGHSH, CDR2 LQKENI. The CDR3 runs to 13 residues. V shed 6 bases and J 4 bases; nucleotides not matched to a gene: 6. The CDR3 loop is CASSPGREYEQYF. CDR3 DNA: TGTGCCAGCTCGCCGGGGAGGGAGTACGAGCAGTACTTC.

The genes are TRBV15 and TRBJ1-1, with D unclear. The V gene's germline CDR1 is LNHNV and CDR2 YYDKDF (reference sequence). The CDR3 consists of 13 residues. V was clipped by 4 bases and J by 5 bases, with 11 bases between them. CDR3 nucleotide sequence: TGTGCCACCAGCATACAATACCTTACTGAAGCTTTCTTT. Translating it yields CATSIQYLTEAFF.